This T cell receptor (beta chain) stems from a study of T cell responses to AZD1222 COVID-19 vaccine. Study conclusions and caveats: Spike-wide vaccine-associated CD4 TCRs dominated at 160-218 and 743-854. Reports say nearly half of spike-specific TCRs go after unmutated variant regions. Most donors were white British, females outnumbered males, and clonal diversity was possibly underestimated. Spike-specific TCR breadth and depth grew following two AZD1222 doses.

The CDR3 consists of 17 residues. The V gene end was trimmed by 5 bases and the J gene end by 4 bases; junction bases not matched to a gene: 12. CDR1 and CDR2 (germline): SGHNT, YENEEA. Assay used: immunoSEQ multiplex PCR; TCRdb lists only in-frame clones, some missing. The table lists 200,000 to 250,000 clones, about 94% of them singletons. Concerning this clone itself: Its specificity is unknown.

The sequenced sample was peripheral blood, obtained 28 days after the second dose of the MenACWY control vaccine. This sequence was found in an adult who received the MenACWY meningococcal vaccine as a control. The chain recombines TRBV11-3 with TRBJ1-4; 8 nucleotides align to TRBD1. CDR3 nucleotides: TGTGCCAGCAGCGTAAAACCAACCGGGACAGGTAATGAAAAACTGTTTTTT. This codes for CASSVKPTGTGNEKLFF.